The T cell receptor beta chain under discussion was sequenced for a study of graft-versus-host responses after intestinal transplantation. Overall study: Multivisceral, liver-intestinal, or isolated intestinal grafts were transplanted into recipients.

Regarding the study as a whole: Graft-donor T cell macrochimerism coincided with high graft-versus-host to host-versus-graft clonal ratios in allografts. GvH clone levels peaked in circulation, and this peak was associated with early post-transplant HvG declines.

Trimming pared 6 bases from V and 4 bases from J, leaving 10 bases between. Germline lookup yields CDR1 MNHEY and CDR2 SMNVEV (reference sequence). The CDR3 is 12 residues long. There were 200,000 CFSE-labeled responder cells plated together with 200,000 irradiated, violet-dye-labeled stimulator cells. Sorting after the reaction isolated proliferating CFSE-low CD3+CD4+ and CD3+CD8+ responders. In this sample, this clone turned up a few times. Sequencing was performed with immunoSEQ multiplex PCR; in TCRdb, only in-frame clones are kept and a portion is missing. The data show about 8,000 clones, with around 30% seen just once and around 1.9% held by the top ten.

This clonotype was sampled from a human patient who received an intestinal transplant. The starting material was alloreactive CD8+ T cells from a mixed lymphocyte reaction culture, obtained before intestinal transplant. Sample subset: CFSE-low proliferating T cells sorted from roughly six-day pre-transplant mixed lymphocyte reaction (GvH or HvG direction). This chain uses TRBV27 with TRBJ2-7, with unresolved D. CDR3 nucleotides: TGTGCCAGCAGCCCCACCGGGTACGAGCAGTACTTC. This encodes CASSPTGYEQYF.